Reported below is one TCR beta chain. Its target is not known. The sample belongs to a study of shared clonotypes between healthy human individuals. Study-wide results and limits: Genetic and exposure-history diversity was limited by the few donors. Sequencing depth was a factor that was expected to affect clonotype sharing among donors.

The CDR3 sequence is 14 residues long. The germline V gene encodes CDR1 SGHAT and CDR2 FQDESV (reference sequence). Trimming removed 2 bases at V and 2 bases at J, with 9 bases between. Over several immunoSEQ plates, each subset's genomic DNA was distributed in even portions. Clones were read by immunoSEQ multiplex PCR, and TCRdb kept only the in-frame ones, dropping some. The table has about 450,000 clones, around three quarters seen once; the top ten hold approximately 12%. This TCR was recovered from a woman aged 35 to 49 in good health. Some clones in this sample may be carry-over from other donors' samples. The sequenced sample consisted of PBMCs. The chain recombines TRBV11-1 with TRBJ1-2; D not certain. The CDR3 coding sequence is TGTGCCAGCAGCTTATCTGACGAAAACTATGGCTACACCTTC. It yields the protein CASSLSDENYGYTF.